These 20 T cell receptor beta chains share one sample of origin, sequenced in a study of CD8 T cells in Susac syndrome. The authors reverse transcribed about 0.5 to 1 ug RNA with random hexamers. MiXCR, applied by TCRdb to the immunoSEQ multiplex PCR reads, yields one record per CDR3 protein. The sample shows about 180,000 distinct CDR3 sequences, just under 95% of them seen only once. Source material: CD4+ T cells from PBMCs. These receptors were taken from a human donor with Susac syndrome.

V gene TRBV3-1 combines with J gene TRBJ2-7; D is perhaps TRBD1 (5 bases). In germline, CDR1 is LGHDT, CDR2 YNNKEL (reference sequence). Trimming took off 1 base at V and 0 bases at J, with 7 bases between the two ends. The CDR3 runs to 14 residues. CDR3 protein: CASSQGQYSYEQYF. CDR3 DNA sequence: TGTGCCAGCAGCCAAGGACAGTACTCCTACGAGCAGTACTTC.

This rearrangement joins TRBV9 to TRBJ2-1, with D unclear. The germline gives CDR1 SGDLS, CDR2 YYNGEE. The CDR3 length is 15 residues. The germline V and J ends were trimmed by 0 bases and 3 bases, with 10 bases remaining between them. CDR3 in amino acids: CASSVGLGLYNEQFF. The CDR3 bases are TGTGCCAGCAGCGTAGGGTTAGGGCTCTACAATGAGCAGTTCTTC. The whole variable domain, filled in from reference TRBV9 and TRBJ2-1, reads DSGVTQTPKHLITATGQRVTLRCSPRSGDLSVYWYQQSLDQGLQFLIQYYNGEERAKGNILERFSAQQFPDLHSELNLSSLELGDSALYFCASSVGLGLYNEQFFGPGTRLTVL.

This chain connects TRBV7-6 to TRBJ2-6; D is possibly TRBD1 (6 bases). The CDR3 covers 17 residues. V was trimmed by 6 bases and J by 1 base, leaving 16 bases between them. Per the germline V gene, CDR1 is SGHVS and CDR2 is FNYEAQ. CDR3 nucleotide sequence: TGTGCCAGCAGTTCAAACTACAGGGCATCTGGGGCCAACGTCCTGACTTTC. Translating gives CASSSNYRASGANVLTF.

The chain employs TRBV9 and TRBJ2-5; D is perhaps TRBD1 (5 bases). There are 13 residues in the CDR3. V lost 3 bases and J lost 7, with 13 bases in between. The V gene's germline CDR1 is SGDLS and CDR2 YYNGEE. The CDR3 DNA follows: TGTGCCAGCAGCGAGGGGATCCAAACGACCCAGTACTTC. As protein: CASSEGIQTTQYF.

The V call is TRBV18, the J call TRBJ1-4; D remains ambiguous. The germline gives CDR1 KGHSH, CDR2 LQKENI. The CDR3 loop spans 13 amino acids. With 3 bases removed from V and 0 bases from J, the gap between germline ends came to 2 bases. The chain's CDR3 is CASSPTTNEKLFF. CDR3 nucleotide sequence: TGTGCCAGCTCACCTACAACTAATGAAAAACTGTTTTTT. Full variable domain (outside the CDR3, taken from reference TRBV18 and TRBJ1-4): NAGVMQNPRHLVRRRGQEARLRCSPMKGHSHVYWYRQLPEEGLKFMVYLQKENIIDESGMPKERFSAEFPKEGPSILRIQQVVRGDSAAYFCASSPTTNEKLFFGSGTQLSVL.

This sequence joins TRBV5-4 and TRBJ2-3; TRBD2 aligns across 10 bases. The CDR3 has 18 residues. With 0 bases clipped from V and 1 base from J, the junction kept 8 bases outside the gene matches. Germline V gene data show CDR1 as SGHNT and CDR2 as YYREEE (reference sequence). Here the CDR3 reads CASSLVPYLAGGTDTQYF. The DNA of the CDR3 is TGTGCCAGCAGCTTGGTGCCCTATCTAGCGGGGGGCACAGATACGCAGTATTTT.

This clonotype is a singleton in its sample. DNA for the CDR3: TGCAGTGCTAGGGTAGAAGGAGGCGGGGAGCTGTTTTTT. Encoded protein: CSARVEGGGELFF. This chain uses TRBV20-1 with TRBJ2-2; D might be TRBD2 (5 bases). CDR1 is DFQATT and CDR2 is SNEGSKA in the germline V gene (reference sequence). The CDR3 length is 13 residues. V lost 3 bases and J 7 bases, leaving 12 bases between the germline ends.

This chain links TRBV29-1 with TRBJ1-5; 11 bases agree with TRBD1. This CDR3 spans 17 amino acids. Trimming at V came to 5 bases and at J to 0 bases, leaving 9 bases not matched to a gene. Germline CDR1 and CDR2: SQVTM and ANQGSEA. CDR3 sequence reads: CSVLEDRGPSSNQPQHF. The DNA for the CDR3 is TGCAGCGTTCTAGAGGACAGGGGGCCAAGTAGCAATCAGCCCCAGCATTTT.

The sample holds one count of this clonotype. This chain uses TRBV5-1 with TRBJ1-2, with TRBD1 as a possible D gene (5 bases). Germline CDR1 is SGHRS and CDR2 is YFSETQ. V was shortened by 1 base and J by 2 bases, with 9 bases between the two germline ends. The CDR3 has 14 residues. CDR3 DNA sequence: TGCGCCAGCAGCTTGTCGGACACGAACTATGGCTACACCTTC. Its translation: CASSLSDTNYGYTF.

The chain employs TRBV14 and TRBJ2-2; D call uncertain. V lost 1 base, J lost 7 bases, and 13 bases lay in between. Germline CDR1 is SGHDN and CDR2 is FVKESK. There are 15 residues in the CDR3. The CDR3 DNA follows: TGTGCCAGCAGCCAAGGAGGCCCGGTCGGCGGGGAGCTGTTTTTT. This translates into CASSQGGPVGGELFF.

The chain has TRBV11-3 and TRBJ1-1; unclear D gene. The CDR3 covers 12 residues. V was pared by 5 bases and J by 5 bases, with 9 bases between. Looked up from germline, CDR1 is SGHNT and CDR2 is YENEEA. This chain's CDR3 is CASSQGGTEAFF. The CDR3 nucleotides are TGTGCCAGCAGCCAAGGCGGGACTGAAGCTTTCTTT.

The V gene is TRBV5-1, the J gene TRBJ1-4; D remains ambiguous. From germline, CDR1 is SGHRS and CDR2 YFSETQ. CDR3 length equals 14 residues. The V end was cut by 0 bases, the J end by 5 bases, with 8 bases between. The CDR3 DNA reads TGCGCCAGCAGCTTGGGGCAGCTAAATGAAAAACTGTTTTTT. Protein sequence: CASSLGQLNEKLFF.

V is TRBV9 and J is TRBJ2-7; TRBD2 might be the D (5 bases). CDR3 length equals 17 residues. The V and J ends lost 0 bases and 2 bases respectively, with 18 bases between them. Looked up from germline, CDR1 is SGDLS and CDR2 is YYNGEE. CDR3 in DNA: TGTGCCAGCAGCGTAGATCTGGAGCGGCCACCGACCTACGAGCAGTACTTC. It encodes CASSVDLERPPTYEQYF.

The V and J genes are TRBV25-1 and TRBJ2-4; 8 bases match TRBD1. The V gene end was trimmed by 2 bases and the J gene end by 1 base; junction bases not matched to a gene: 4. The CDR3 runs 16 residues. Germline loops: CDR1 MGHDK, CDR2 SYGVNS. The CDR3 nucleotides read TGTGCCAGCAGTGAAGTTACAGGGGGGGCCAAAAACATTCAGTACTTC. This encodes CASSEVTGGAKNIQYF.

This chain joins TRBV4-3 and TRBJ1-1; tentative D call: TRBD1 (5 bases). V was shortened by 1 base and J by 4 bases, with 13 bases between the two germline ends. The CDR3 has 15 residues. CDR1 and CDR2 from the germline V gene are LGHNA and YSLEER. The CDR3 nucleotides are TGCGCCAGCAGCCAAGCAGGCAGGGTTGGCACTGAAGCTTTCTTT. Amino acid sequence: CASSQAGRVGTEAFF.

J is TRBJ2-5 and V is TRBV7-7; D gene unclear. The germline CDR1 and CDR2 sequences are SSHAT and FNYEAQ (reference sequence). The V gene lost 0 bases and the J gene lost 0 bases, with 5 bases spanning the gap. This CDR3 has 14 residues. DNA of the CDR3: TGTGCCAGCAGCTTAGCCAGCGACCAAGAGACCCAGTACTTC. Its translation: CASSLASDQETQYF.

This clonotype was found once. The chain uses TRBV29-1 and TRBJ2-3, with 12 bases fitting TRBD2. The CDR3 sequence is 14 residues long. CDR1 is SQVTM and CDR2 is ANQGSEA in the germline V gene. Germline trimming cut 5 bases from V and 3 bases from J; bases unmatched to any gene: 3. As DNA, the CDR3 is TGCAGCGTTTCGACTAGCGGGGGAACAGATACGCAGTATTTT. Amino acid sequence: CSVSTSGGTDTQYF.

The sample holds a few counts of this clonotype. The rearrangement links TRBV20-1 to TRBJ1-1, with TRBD1 identical over 9 bases. Germline V gene sequence: CDR1 DFQATT, CDR2 SNEGSKA (reference sequence). V gave up 3 bases and J gave up 0 bases; unmatched junction bases: 2. The CDR3 length is 14 residues. In nucleotides, the CDR3 is TGCAGTGCTAGGGGGACAGGGTTGAACACTGAAGCTTTCTTT. Protein product: CSARGTGLNTEAFF.

This sequence joins TRBV11-2 and TRBJ2-1, with 8 bases fitting TRBD2. Germline CDR1 reads SGHAT; CDR2 reads FQNNGV. This CDR3 has 17 residues. J lost 2 bases, V lost 3 bases, and 9 bases had no gene match. The DNA of the CDR3 is TGTGCCAGCAGCTTGAGGGGAAGCGGGGGCCCCTACAATGAGCAGTTCTTC. It encodes CASSLRGSGGPYNEQFF. The full variable domain, rest sourced from reference TRBV11-2 and TRBJ2-1, is EAGVAQSPRYKIIEKRQSVAFWCNPISGHATLYWYQQILGQGPKLLIQFQNNGVVDDSQLPKDRFSAERLKGVDSTLKIQPAKLEDSAVYLCASSLRGSGGPYNEQFFGPGTRLTVL.

There are a few counts of this clonotype. The gene calls are TRBV7-2 and TRBJ2-4; D gene uncertain. The CDR3 loop spans 12 amino acids. The germline V gene has CDR1 SGHTA and CDR2 FQGNSA. Trimming removed 0 bases at V and 3 bases at J, with 0 bases between. The CDR3, as DNA: TGTGCCAGCAGCTTAGCCAAAAACATTCAGTACTTC. Residues: CASSLAKNIQYF.